Below, 5 T cell receptor beta chains from the same sample are listed, as sequenced in a study of CD8+ T cells in alopecia areata. RNA extraction and reverse transcription yielded cDNA as sequencing template. Generated by immunoSEQ multiplex PCR, the TCRdb table keeps only in-frame clones and is missing some. The data contain 140,000 to 150,000 clones, 62% of them singletons. The sequencing input was CD8+ T cells sorted from blood. The receptors originated from a human donor in good health.

V gene TRBV9 combines with J gene TRBJ1-5; no clear D gene. Between the trimmed V and J ends, which lost 2 bases and 3 bases, there was a span of 12 bases. CDR3 length equals 15 residues. Per germline, CDR1 SGDLS and CDR2 YYNGEE. The DNA for the CDR3 is TGTGCCAGCAGCGTTAACGACGGTTCCAATCAGCCCCAGCATTTT. Amino acids: CASSVNDGSNQPQHF.

The chain links TRBV7-9 to TRBJ1-2; D ambiguous. V lost 0 bases and J 7 bases, leaving 6 bases between the germline ends. The CDR3 loop spans 12 amino acids. The germline V gene encodes CDR1 SEHNR and CDR2 FQNEAQ (reference sequence). CDR3 DNA: TGTGCCAGCAGCTTAGCGACGGTTGGCTACACCTTC. Protein product: CASSLATVGYTF.

The chain recombines TRBV27 with TRBJ2-2; D is uncertain. This CDR3 has 13 amino acids. In germline, CDR1 is MNHEY, CDR2 SMNVEV (reference sequence). Trimming shortened V by 3 bases and J by 2 bases, and 4 bases separated the two germline ends. The CDR3, as DNA: TGTGCCAGCAGTTTGCGTAACACCGGGGAGCTGTTTTTT. Translating gives CASSLRNTGELFF.

CDR3 loop: CASSPGLAGAGQYF. CDR3 DNA: TGTGCCAGCAGTCCGGGACTAGCGGGGGCAGGGCAGTACTTC. J is TRBJ2-7 and V is TRBV27; TRBD2 matches 14 bases. Per the germline V gene, CDR1 is MNHEY and CDR2 is SMNVEV (reference sequence). J was trimmed by 9 bases and V by 5 bases; bases with no gene match: 6. The CDR3 totals 14 residues.

This clone showed up just a few times. The rearrangement joins TRBV11-2 to TRBJ2-5; D is unresolved. The CDR3 sequence is 14 residues long. Germline CDR1 is SGHAT and CDR2 is FQNNGV. V lost 6 bases and J 4 bases, leaving 15 bases between the germline ends. CDR3 sequence: CASSSGIGRETQYF. CDR3 sequence (DNA): TGTGCCAGCAGTTCAGGTATCGGGCGAGAGACCCAGTACTTC. The full variable domain, rest sourced from reference TRBV11-2 and TRBJ2-5, is EAGVAQSPRYKIIEKRQSVAFWCNPISGHATLYWYQQILGQGPKLLIQFQNNGVVDDSQLPKDRFSAERLKGVDSTLKIQPAKLEDSAVYLCASSSGIGRETQYFGPGTRLLVL.